A selection of T cell receptor beta chains follows, all from one sample in a study of shared clonotypes between healthy human individuals. TCRdb keeps only in-frame clones here, not all; method: immunoSEQ multiplex PCR. The data hold fewer than 2.5 million clones, with 80% to 95% observed a single time. The sample taken for sequencing was naive CD4+ T cells from PBMCs. The receptors stem from a young man in good health. Some clones in this sample may be carry-over from other donors' samples. The CDR3 runs from the conserved cysteine through the conserved F or W. D genes are given only for firm matches. Clone size appears in some rows only: once, few, many, or a class for an expanded clone.

j_call d_call v_call clone_size cdr3_aa cdr3_nt
TRBJ2-7 NA TRBV7-2 NA CASSSGPYEQYF TGTGCCAGCAGCTCGGGACCATACGAGCAGTACTTC
TRBJ2-1 NA TRBV7-2 NA CASSLVREPDEQFF TGTGCCAGCAGCTTAGTCCGGGAGCCGGATGAGCAGTTCTTC
TRBJ2-1 TRBD2 TRBV7-9 NA CASSLGTSGKNEQFF TGTGCCAGCAGCTTAGGAACTAGCGGGAAAAATGAGCAGTTCTTC
TRBJ1-1 NA TRBV6-5 NA CASNQRGNTEAFF TGTGCCAGCAACCAACGAGGGAACACTGAAGCTTTCTTT
TRBJ2-1 TRBD2 TRBV9 NA CASSVDGLAGGEQFF TGTGCCAGCAGCGTAGACGGGTTAGCGGGAGGTGAGCAGTTCTTC
TRBJ2-7 NA TRBV4-2 NA CASSQELGQGYYEQYF TGTGCCAGCAGCCAAGAATTAGGGCAGGGATACTACGAGCAGTACTTC
TRBJ2-5 NA TRBV28 NA CASNSFRGTETQYF TGTGCCAGCAACTCATTTAGGGGGACGGAGACCCAGTACTTC
TRBJ1-3 NA TRBV28 NA CASSFAGARRNTIYF TGTGCCAGCAGTTTTGCAGGGGCGCGTAGAAACACCATATATTTT
TRBJ1-1 NA TRBV15 NA CATSRAPGRGIMNTEAFF TGTGCCACCAGCAGAGCCCCCGGAAGGGGGATCATGAACACTGAAGCTTTCTTT
TRBJ2-7 NA TRBV5-1 NA CASSLMAGAPGEQYF TGCGCCAGCAGCTTGATGGCAGGGGCCCCTGGGGAGCAGTACTTC
TRBJ2-3 NA TRBV27 NA CASSSPHSTDTQYF TGTGCCAGCAGTTCCCCGCATAGCACAGATACGCAGTATTTT
TRBJ2-1 NA TRBV7-3 NA CASSPGLASSYNEQFF TGTGCCAGCAGTCCCGGGCTAGCTAGCTCCTACAATGAGCAGTTCTTC
TRBJ2-1 NA TRBV7-3 NA CASSLNEDNEQFF TGTGCCAGCAGCTTAAACGAGGACAATGAGCAGTTCTTC
TRBJ2-3 NA TRBV7-3 NA CASSPTLAGTDTQYF TGTGCCAGCAGCCCAACTCTAGCTGGCACAGATACGCAGTATTTT
TRBJ2-1 TRBD2 TRBV28 NA CASTISGRPSNEQFF TGTGCCAGCACCATTAGCGGGAGGCCCTCGAATGAGCAGTTCTTC
TRBJ2-5 TRBD1 TRBV19 NA CASKTTGGRETQYF TGTGCCAGTAAGACGACAGGGGGCAGGGAGACCCAGTACTTC
TRBJ2-7 TRBD1 TRBV10-1 NA CASSHDRVRYEQYF TGCGCCAGCAGCCACGACAGGGTTCGTTACGAGCAGTACTTC
TRBJ1-5 NA TRBV2 NA CASSDGKNSNQPQHF TGTGCCAGCAGTGACGGGAAGAATAGCAATCAGCCCCAGCATTTT
TRBJ1-1 NA TRBV5-1 NA CASSWGLMGFRGAFF TGCGCCAGCAGCTGGGGTTTGATGGGGTTTCGGGGAGCTTTCTTT
TRBJ1-4 NA TRBV4-2 NA CASSQGHNEKLFF TGTGCCAGCAGCCAAGGGCATAATGAAAAACTGTTTTTT
TRBJ1-4 NA TRBV28 once CASSLAGATNEKLFF TGTGCCAGCAGTTTGGCCGGAGCAACTAATGAAAAACTGTTTTTT
TRBJ2-1 TRBD2 TRBV5-1 NA CASSSYSTLGLGAYNEQFF TGCGCCAGCAGCTCTTATTCAACCCTGGGACTAGGGGCCTACAATGAGCAGTTCTTC
TRBJ2-1 TRBD1 TRBV4-2 NA CASSTRTGGIEQFF TGTGCCAGCAGCACCCGGACAGGGGGCATTGAGCAGTTCTTC
TRBJ2-2 TRBD2 TRBV15 NA CATRSSGIGTGELFF TGTGCCACTAGATCAAGCGGGATCGGCACCGGGGAGCTGTTTTTT
TRBJ2-7 TRBD1 TRBV5-1 NA CASSEGAEVRQYF TGCGCCAGCAGCGAGGGGGCCGAGGTCCGGCAGTACTTC
TRBJ1-1 NA TRBV2 NA CACTGRWTEAFF TGTGCTTGCACTGGCAGATGGACTGAAGCTTTCTTT
TRBJ1-2 NA TRBV28 NA CASTGANYGYTF TGTGCCAGCACGGGGGCTAACTATGGCTACACCTTC
TRBJ1-2 NA TRBV2 NA CASSEGSRAPVLANYGYTF TGTGCCAGCAGTGAGGGGAGCAGGGCCCCCGTTCTAGCTAACTATGGCTACACCTTC
TRBJ2-5 NA TRBV30 NA CASIMRAQETQYF TGTGCCTCCATAATGAGGGCACAAGAGACCCAGTACTTC
TRBJ1-5 NA TRBV28 once CASSSLGDSNQPQHF TGTGCCAGCAGTTCCTTGGGGGATAGCAATCAGCCCCAGCATTTT
TRBJ2-2 NA TRBV5-6 NA CASSLYPNTGELFF TGTGCCAGCAGCTTGTATCCAAACACCGGGGAGCTGTTTTTT
TRBJ1-4 NA TRBV2 NA CASSEGVTGRKNANEKLFF TGTGCCAGCAGTGAAGGGGTCACAGGGCGAAAAAATGCTAATGAAAAACTGTTTTTT
TRBJ1-5 NA TRBV19 few CAGAGDSNQPQHF TGTGCCGGGGCGGGGGATAGCAATCAGCCCCAGCATTTT
TRBJ1-3 NA TRBV19 NA CASSMEAGSGNTIYF TGTGCCAGTAGTATGGAGGCGGGCTCTGGAAACACCATATATTTT